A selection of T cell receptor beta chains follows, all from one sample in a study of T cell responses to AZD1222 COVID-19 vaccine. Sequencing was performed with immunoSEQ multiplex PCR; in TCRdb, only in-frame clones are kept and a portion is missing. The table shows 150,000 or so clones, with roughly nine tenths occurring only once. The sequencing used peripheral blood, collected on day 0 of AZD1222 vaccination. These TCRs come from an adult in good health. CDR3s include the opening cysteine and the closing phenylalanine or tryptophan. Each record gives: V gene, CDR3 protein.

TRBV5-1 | CASSLALSNTIYF
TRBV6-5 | CASSGGLGVINF
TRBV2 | CASSAWANQPQHF
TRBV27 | CASSSGTSSYGYTF
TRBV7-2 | CASSLVRGNTIYF
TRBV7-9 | CASSLGQATGPQHF
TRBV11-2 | CASSLDRRQGDQPQHF
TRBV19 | CASSINDRVGYTF
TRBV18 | CASSPLDPFSGRAYNSPLHF
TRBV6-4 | CASSEGDTGELFF
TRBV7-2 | CASSLDQGRTEAFF
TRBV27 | CASSALSSYEQYF
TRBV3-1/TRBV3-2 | CASSQRQNNEKLFF
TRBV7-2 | CASSTGTEQYF
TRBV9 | CASSVVGTSDTQYF
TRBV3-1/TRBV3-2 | CASSPRVAGDQETQYF
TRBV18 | CASSPPSGLRHTQYF
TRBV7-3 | CASSYPGTDTGELFF
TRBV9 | CASSVAIGGNYGYTF
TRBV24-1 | CATSDQSGGTYNEQFF
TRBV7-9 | CASSPGTLGNEKLFF
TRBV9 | CASSAPQGGMNTEAFF
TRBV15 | CATSSGQVFEPQHF
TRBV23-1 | CASSQSRAGVNTEAFF
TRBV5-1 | CASSLGQHNEKLFF
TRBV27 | CASSPAAGYGYTF
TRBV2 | CASSEITGGGNTIYF
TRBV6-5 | CASSRAVGSYNEQFF
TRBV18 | CASSPPRPNSPLHF
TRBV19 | CASSWGLAGAGTSYEQYF
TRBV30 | CAWSVPGGEYEQYF
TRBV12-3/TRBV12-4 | CASSLAGVEKLFF
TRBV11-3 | CASSSSGGTDTQYF
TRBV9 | CASSVATGGTQFF
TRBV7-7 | CASSLDRETQYF
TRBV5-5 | CASGGPGYGYTF
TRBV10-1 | CASSRTSGSNYNEQFF
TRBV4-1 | CASSFGQGEGYEQYF
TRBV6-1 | CASSEAAYNEQFF
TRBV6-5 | CASSYHQDLARTQYF
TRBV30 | CACPGTVNTEAFF
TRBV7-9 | CASSGSGAPASTDTQYF
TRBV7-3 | CASSRAGATQYF
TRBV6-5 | CASKNPREQYF
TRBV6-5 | CATSDLNTEAFF
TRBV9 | CASEGPVGEQFF
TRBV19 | CASSIGQGVNQPQHF
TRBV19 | CASSILSRPYGYTF